This is a list of T cell receptor beta chains from one sample in a study of T cell repertoires and HLA-DP antigens. Their antigens are not known. The assay was immunoSEQ multiplex PCR, and TCRdb's table has in-frame clones only and misses some. This sample has over 100,000 clones, with nearly 95% found just once. The sequencing sample was made of CD4+ T cells from PBMCs. The receptors were sampled from a woman between 18 and 29 years old in good health and CMV-seronegative. Both conserved end residues are part of each CDR3. The D gene is left open where the match is weak. Size is omitted from some rows. Given values are once, few, many or a class for expanded clones.

16,TRBV7-9,TRBD1,NA,TRBJ2-1,TGTGCCAGCAGCCATTGGGGGACAGGGAGGGTCGGTGAGCAGTTCTTC,CASSHWGTGRVGEQFF
14,TRBV28,NA,NA,TRBJ1-2,TGTGCCAGCAGTTTATCGGGCAGACTCTATGGCTACACCTTC,CASSLSGRLYGYTF
14,TRBV28,TRBD1,NA,TRBJ1-1,TGTGCCAGCAGCCAACAGGGGAGAATCACTGAAGCTTTCTTT,CASSQQGRITEAFF
12,TRBV30,NA,NA,TRBJ1-3,TGTGCCTGGAATGGGAGGGCGGACACCATATATTTT,CAWNGRADTIYF
15,TRBV21-1,NA,NA,TRBJ1-3,TGTGCCAGCAGCAATCGGCTACCCGGTGGAAACACCATATATTTT,CASSNRLPGGNTIYF
12,TRBV6-1,NA,NA,TRBJ1-2,TGTGCCAGCAGTGACGTGGGGCATGGCTACACCTTC,CASSDVGHGYTF
19,TRBV5-4,TRBD2,few,TRBJ2-1,TGTGCCAGCAGCTCGGGACTAGCGGGAGGGCCAAGCTCCTACAATGAGCAGTTCTTC,CASSSGLAGGPSSYNEQFF
15,TRBV27,TRBD2,NA,TRBJ2-1,TGTGCCAGCAGGACGGGGGAGGGCCTGTACAATGAGCAGTTCTTC,CASRTGEGLYNEQFF
14,TRBV18,NA,NA,TRBJ1-2,TGTGCCAGCTCACCACAGTCCAGGGATACTGGCTACACCTTC,CASSPQSRDTGYTF
15,TRBV15,NA,NA,TRBJ2-7,TGTGCCACCAGCAGAGATCAAAGGGGCGGGTACGAGCAGTACTTC,CATSRDQRGGYEQYF
15,TRBV5-1,NA,NA,TRBJ2-7,TGCGCCAGCAGCTTGGGCTCTGGGCTTAGGAGCGAGCAGTACTTC,CASSLGSGLRSEQYF
13,TRBV7-8,NA,NA,TRBJ1-1,TGTGCCAGCAATCGCTTGGGACCCCGTGAAGCTTTCTTT,CASNRLGPREAFF
15,TRBV19,TRBD1,NA,TRBJ1-1,TGTGCCAGTAGGTTCTCAGGGGGCGAAGGCACTGAAGCTTTCTTT,CASRFSGGEGTEAFF
14,TRBV6-6,NA,NA,TRBJ2-1,TGTGCCAGCAGTTGGGGGAGCTCCTACAATGAGCAGTTCTTC,CASSWGSSYNEQFF
16,TRBV7-9,TRBD2,NA,TRBJ2-1,TGTGCCAGCAGACCAACTAGCGGGAGGGCGGGGGATGAGCAGTTCTTC,CASRPTSGRAGDEQFF
15,TRBV9,NA,NA,TRBJ2-2,TGTGCCAGCAGCGACCCCAGGAGGAACACCGGGGAGCTGTTTTTT,CASSDPRRNTGELFF
17,TRBV16,TRBD1,NA,TRBJ2-4,TGTGCCAGCAGCCGGGGACAGGGGTCCATTGTCAAAAACATTCAGTACTTC,CASSRGQGSIVKNIQYF
15,TRBV4-2,TRBD2,NA,TRBJ2-3,TGTGCCAGCAGCCCTAAGCGGGGGGGCACAGATACGCAGTATTTT,CASSPKRGGTDTQYF
14,TRBV2,NA,NA,TRBJ1-2,TGTGCCAGCAGTGAAAGTGAGGCAGTACATGGCTACACCTTC,CASSESEAVHGYTF
13,TRBV6-4,NA,NA,TRBJ1-1,TGTGCCAGCAGTTTACAGGTCAACACTGAAGCTTTCTTT,CASSLQVNTEAFF
14,TRBV18,NA,once,TRBJ1-1,TGTGCCAGCTCACCAGCAGGTGCGAACACTGAAGCTTTCTTT,CASSPAGANTEAFF
13,TRBV30,NA,few,TRBJ1-5,TGTGCCTGGAGTGTACAAAGGGAACAGCCCCAGCATTTT,CAWSVQREQPQHF
16,TRBV10-2,TRBD1,NA,TRBJ1-5,TGCGCCAGCAGTGAAAGACAGGGGGCCGGCAATCAGCCCCAGCATTTT,CASSERQGAGNQPQHF
13,TRBV11-3,NA,NA,TRBJ1-1,TGTGCCAGCAGCTTTAGGGGTAACACTGAAGCTTTCTTT,CASSFRGNTEAFF
19,TRBV28,NA,NA,TRBJ2-7,TGTGCCAGCAGTTTCTCGTCGGGCCTGCTGCGGGGGCCCCTCTACGAGCAGTACTTC,CASSFSSGLLRGPLYEQYF
17,TRBV12-5,TRBD2,once,TRBJ2-7,TGTGCTAGTGGTTTGGTAGTATCGCGGGAGGGCCGGTACGAGCAGTACTTC,CASGLVVSREGRYEQYF
15,TRBV19,TRBD1,NA,TRBJ1-5,TGTGCCAGTAGGTCGCACAGGGGGCCAAATCAGCCCCAGCATTTT,CASRSHRGPNQPQHF
13,TRBV10-2,NA,NA,TRBJ2-7,TGCGCCAGCAGTGTGGGGGGGCCCTACGAGCAGTACTTC,CASSVGGPYEQYF
16,TRBV9,NA,NA,TRBJ2-3,TGTGCCAGCAGCGCAGGACCGCAGACCAGCACAGATACGCAGTATTTT,CASSAGPQTSTDTQYF
14,TRBV7-6,TRBD1,NA,TRBJ1-1,TGTGCCAGCAGCCTAAGGACAGGAGCCACTGAAGCTTTCTTT,CASSLRTGATEAFF
15,TRBV2,NA,once,TRBJ1-1,TGTGCCAGCAGCCCGCAGGGGAGGGGGAACACTGAAGCTTTCTTT,CASSPQGRGNTEAFF
13,TRBV19,TRBD2,NA,TRBJ2-7,TGTGCCGGATCTAGCGGGAGGGTCTACGAGCAGTACTTC,CAGSSGRVYEQYF
16,TRBV7-8,TRBD1,NA,TRBJ1-3,TGTGCCAGCAGCCGTACGCGACAGGGTTCGCTAAACACCATATATTTT,CASSRTRQGSLNTIYF
16,TRBV10-3,NA,NA,TRBJ1-2,TGTGCCATCAGTGGAACTATAGGGACCACTAGCTATGGCTACACCTTC,CAISGTIGTTSYGYTF
13,TRBV10-3,NA,NA,TRBJ2-5,TGTGCCATCTGGACGGGAGCTGAGGAGACCCAGTACTTC,CAIWTGAEETQYF
13,TRBV11-2,TRBD1,NA,TRBJ1-1,TGTGCCAGCAGCTGGGACAGGAACACTGAAGCTTTCTTT,CASSWDRNTEAFF
13,TRBV2,NA,NA,TRBJ1-3,TGTGCCAGCACCTGGACAGCTGGAAACACCATATATTTT,CASTWTAGNTIYF
15,TRBV9,TRBD1,NA,TRBJ1-2,TGTGCCAGCACCTCGGGACAGGGGACGGACTATGGCTACACCTTC,CASTSGQGTDYGYTF
13,TRBV28,NA,NA,TRBJ2-1,TGTGCCAGCAGTCCAGGGTCCTACAATGAGCAGTTCTTC,CASSPGSYNEQFF
15,TRBV4-2,TRBD1,NA,TRBJ1-1,TGTGCCAGCAGCCGGACGGGACAGCTGAACACTGAAGCTTTCTTT,CASSRTGQLNTEAFF
13,TRBV28,TRBD1,NA,TRBJ2-1,TGTGCCAGCAAACTGCAATCCGGGACAGAGGAGTTCTTC,CASKLQSGTEEFF
13,TRBV9,NA,NA,TRBJ1-2,TGTGCCAGCAGCGCCGGGACGAGCTATGGCTACACCTTC,CASSAGTSYGYTF